The 29 T cell receptor beta chains presented below share a single source sample, sequenced in a study of T cell changes during pregnancy in multiple sclerosis. This table comes from immunoSEQ multiplex PCR, and its TCRdb copy is limited to in-frame clones, with some not included. The sample shows some 60,000 clones, approximately 91% of them seen only once. The source was peripheral blood, collected in the second trimester of pregnancy. Receptors originate from a female donor with multiple sclerosis, enrolled in a pregnancy study.

The chain joins TRBV13 to TRBJ2-7; D is possibly TRBD2 (5 bases). CDR1 is PRHDT, CDR2 FYEKMQ, per germline (reference sequence). Trimming took 5 bases from V and 6 from J, leaving 11 bases between them. The CDR3 length is 12 residues. The CDR3 DNA follows: TGTGCCAGCAGCCTTTTTGAGGGCGAGCAGTACTTC. This sequence encodes CASSLFEGEQYF.

The chain recombines TRBV18 with TRBJ1-2; no definite D call. CDR3 length: 16 amino acids. Germline assignment: CDR1 KGHSH and CDR2 LQKENI. V was shortened by 5 bases and J by 4 bases, with 20 bases between the two germline ends. This CDR3 reads CASSMQAVFAPYGYTF. In DNA, the CDR3 is TGTGCCAGCTCAATGCAGGCTGTATTCGCCCCCTATGGCTACACCTTC.

The chain couples TRBV7-2 to TRBJ1-5; D is possibly TRBD1 (5 bases). The germline V gene encodes CDR1 SGHTA and CDR2 FQGNSA. V lost 1 base and J lost 3, with 13 bases in between. CDR3 length equals 16 residues. CDR3 protein: CASSLGLGATNQPQHF. The CDR3 bases are TGTGCCAGCAGCTTAGGACTAGGGGCGACCAATCAGCCCCAGCATTTT. Drawing the rest from reference TRBV7-2 and TRBJ1-5, the complete variable domain is GAGVSQSPSNKVTEKGKDVELRCDPISGHTALYWYRQSLGQGLEFLIYFQGNSAPDKSGLPSDRFSAERTGGSVSTLTIQRTQQEDSAVYLCASSLGLGATNQPQHFGDGTRLSIL.

The gene calls are TRBV11-2 and TRBJ2-7, with 11 bases fitting TRBD2. The germline gives CDR1 SGHAT, CDR2 FQNNGV. J lost 2 bases, V lost 6 bases, and 6 bases had no gene match. CDR3 length: 15 amino acids. CDR3 sequence (DNA): TGTGCCAGCAGGCTCACTAGCGGGGGAACCTACGAGCAGTACTTC. Protein: CASRLTSGGTYEQYF.

CDR3 bases: TGTGCCAGCAGCCCCAACGGGGGGAACTATGGCTACACCTTC. Amino acids: CASSPNGGNYGYTF. The chain employs TRBV7-3 and TRBJ1-2; possible D gene TRBD1, 5 bases. The CDR3 contains 14 residues. The V end was cut by 5 bases, the J end by 2 bases, with 12 bases between. Germline CDR1 is SGHTA and CDR2 is FQGTGA. The full variable domain, in which reference TRBV7-3 and TRBJ1-2 provide the parts outside the CDR3, is GAGVSQTPSNKVTEKGKYVELRCDPISGHTALYWYRQSLGQGPEFLIYFQGTGAADDSGLPNDRFFAVRPEGSVSTLKIQRTERGDSAVYLCASSPNGGNYGYTFGSGTRLTVV.

The chain employs TRBV7-2 and TRBJ1-5; D gene ambiguous. V was pared by 0 bases and J by 1 base, with 7 bases between. Germline CDR1 SGHTA, CDR2 FQGNSA. The CDR3 spans 15 residues. CDR3 nucleotides: TGTGCCAGCAGCTTAGCGGGGAGGAGCAATCAGCCCCAGCATTTT. Its protein product is CASSLAGRSNQPQHF.

V gene TRBV5-1 combines with J gene TRBJ2-2, with D maybe TRBD2 (6 bases). The CDR3 runs 17 residues. Deletions cut 4 bases from V and 5 bases from J, with 21 bases between. In germline, CDR1 is SGHRS, CDR2 YFSETQ. For the CDR3, the DNA is TGCGCCAGCAGCCAGCGACTTGCTGGCGGGGTGACCGGGGAGCTGTTTTTT. Protein sequence: CASSQRLAGGVTGELFF. Combining the CDR3 with reference TRBV5-1 and TRBJ2-2 gives the whole variable domain KAGVTQTPRYLIKTRGQQVTLSCSPISGHRSVSWYQQTPGQGLQFLFEYFSETQRNKGNFPGRFSGRQFSNSRSEMNVSTLELGDSALYLCASSQRLAGGVTGELFFGEGSRLTVL.

The J gene is TRBJ1-2, the V gene TRBV19; TRBD1 matches 8 bases. The CDR3 runs 16 residues. Germline V gives CDR1 LNHDA, CDR2 SQIVND (reference sequence). V gave up 4 bases and J gave up 0 bases; unmatched junction bases: 7. The CDR3 region is CASSKRTGTTNYGYTF. The CDR3, as DNA: TGTGCCAGTAGTAAGCGGACAGGGACAACTAACTATGGCTACACCTTC.

This chain uses TRBV6-1 with TRBJ1-1; 7 bases agree with TRBD1. The ends lost 6 bases at V and 3 bases at J; junction bases unmatched: 4. Germline V lookup: CDR1 MNHNS, CDR2 SASEGT. The CDR3 is made up of 13 amino acids. The CDR3 reads CASRSQGDTEAFF. The CDR3 bases are TGTGCCAGCAGAAGTCAGGGGGACACTGAAGCTTTCTTT.

This clone appeared a few times. This sequence joins TRBV7-8 and TRBJ2-3; maybe TRBD1 (5 bases). V was clipped by 7 bases and J by 8 bases, with 16 bases between them. The CDR3 spans 13 residues. In germline, CDR1 is SGHVS, CDR2 FQNEAQ. CDR3 protein: CASNHQGSGTQYF. Written as DNA, the CDR3 is TGTGCCAGCAACCATCAGGGTAGTGGTACGCAGTATTTT.

This rearrangement joins TRBV5-1 to TRBJ1-1, with 7 bases that match TRBD1. The CDR3 is 14 amino acids. With 4 bases clipped from V and 1 base from J, the junction kept 4 bases outside the gene matches. Germline lookup yields CDR1 SGHRS and CDR2 YFSETQ. Written as DNA, the CDR3 is TGCGCCAGCAGCCGGGACAGAGAGAACACTGAAGCTTTCTTT. This sequence encodes CASSRDRENTEAFF.

The J gene is TRBJ1-2, the V gene TRBV10-1; unclear D gene. V lost 4 bases to trimming and J lost 5 bases, with 26 bases between them. The CDR3 runs 18 residues. CDR1 is WNHNN and CDR2 is SYGVQD in the germline V gene (reference sequence). CDR3 residues: CASSVDSGPSGVRYGYTF. The CDR3 DNA reads as TGCGCCAGCAGTGTGGACTCCGGGCCTAGCGGGGTCCGGTATGGCTACACCTTC.

The gene calls are TRBV2 and TRBJ2-3, with 8 bases lining up with TRBD2. Germline CDR1 and CDR2: SNHLY and FYNNEI. The CDR3 has 14 residues. Germline trimming cut 4 bases from V and 5 bases from J; bases unmatched to any gene: 5. CDR3 sequence: CASSAGLAEDTQYF. CDR3 DNA: TGTGCCAGCAGTGCCGGACTAGCCGAAGATACGCAGTATTTT. Full variable domain (rest looked up from reference TRBV2 and TRBJ2-3): EPEVTQTPSHQVTQMGQEVILRCVPISNHLYFYWYRQILGQKVEFLVSFYNNEISEKSEIFDDQFSVERPDGSNFTLKIRSTKLEDSAMYFCASSAGLAEDTQYFGPGTRLTVL.

This chain connects TRBV7-2 to TRBJ1-6; D is unresolved. The germline CDR1 and CDR2 sequences are SGHTA and FQGNSA. The CDR3 runs to 17 residues. Trimming pared 2 bases from V and 0 bases from J, leaving 11 bases between. CDR3 protein: CASSLPSGSSYNSPLHF. For the CDR3, the DNA is TGTGCCAGCAGCTTACCCTCCGGTTCCTCCTATAATTCACCCCTCCACTTT.

The chain uses TRBV28 and TRBJ1-2, with 10 bases fitting TRBD1. Per germline, CDR1 MDHEN and CDR2 SYDVKM. V lost 6 bases, J lost 10 bases, and 8 bases stayed unmatched. This CDR3 region has 13 residues. The CDR3 sequence: CASRYPGQGTYTF. In DNA, the CDR3 is TGTGCCAGCAGATACCCGGGACAGGGGACCTACACCTTC.

The gene calls are TRBV6-1 and TRBJ2-1, with D possibly being TRBD1 (6 bases). The ends were cut back, 9 bases at V and 1 base at J, with 16 bases in the middle. The CDR3 covers 15 residues. The germline gives CDR1 MNHNS, CDR2 SASEGT. The CDR3 here is CASVGARVSYNEQFF. CDR3 DNA sequence: TGTGCCAGTGTGGGGGCCAGGGTGTCCTACAATGAGCAGTTCTTC.

This chain's CDR3 is CASSRGQDYNEQFF. The CDR3 nucleotides read TGTGCCAGCAGCCGAGGACAGGATTACAATGAGCAGTTCTTC. This chain uses TRBV11-2 with TRBJ2-1, with 7 bases matching TRBD1. The V gene end was trimmed by 5 bases and the J gene end by 4 bases; junction bases not matched to a gene: 5. The CDR3 extends over 14 amino acids. Germline CDR1 and CDR2: SGHAT and FQNNGV.

This rearrangement joins TRBV5-7 to TRBJ1-2; TRBD1 aligns across 8 bases. TRBV5-7 is an ORF, with its function uncertain. The ends lost 4 bases at V and 6 bases at J; junction bases unmatched: 8. This CDR3 has 14 residues. CDR3: CASSARDRTNGYTF. The CDR3 DNA is TGTGCCAGCAGCGCCCGGGACAGGACTAATGGCTACACCTTC.

The rearrangement joins TRBV9 to TRBJ1-2; 7 positions agree with TRBD1. V dropped 4 bases and J dropped 4; count of bases not matched to a gene: 10. CDR3 length equals 15 residues. Germline values: CDR1 SGDLS, CDR2 YYNGEE. The DNA of the CDR3 is TGTGCCAGCAGCTTGCAGGGGGGCCTGTCCTATGGCTACACCTTC. Encoded protein: CASSLQGGLSYGYTF.

This clone appeared once. The J gene is TRBJ1-6, the V gene TRBV7-2, with 8 bases that match TRBD1. Germline CDR1 SGHTA, CDR2 FQGNSA. V shed 6 bases, J shed 7 bases, and the junction held 5 bases outside the gene matches. The CDR3 length is 14 residues. CDR3 sequence reads: CASRRTGQNSPLHF. The DNA for the CDR3 is TGTGCCAGCAGGCGGACAGGGCAGAATTCACCCCTCCACTTT.

J is TRBJ1-6 and V is TRBV7-9, with TRBD1 matching over 7 bases. CDR1 and CDR2 (germline): SEHNR, FQNEAQ (reference sequence). This CDR3 is built from 15 residues. The J segment lost 10 bases and the V segment lost 2 bases, leaving 8 bases of the junction unmatched. CDR3 bases: TGTGCCAGCAGCTTAAAGGGGGCAGACTGGTCACCCCTCCACTTT. Its protein product is CASSLKGADWSPLHF.

V and J are TRBV30 and TRBJ1-1; 8 bases map to TRBD1. Germline V gene lookup returns CDR1 GTSNPN and CDR2 SVGIG (reference sequence). The J segment lost 1 base and the V segment lost 5 bases, leaving 6 bases of the junction unmatched. This CDR3 contains 14 residues. CDR3 in amino acids: CAWDRGGKNTEAFF. The CDR3 DNA sequence: TGTGCCTGGGACAGGGGCGGAAAGAACACTGAAGCTTTCTTT.

The genes are TRBV7-2 and TRBJ2-7; TRBD2 agrees at 9 bases. The germline V gene has CDR1 SGHTA and CDR2 FQGNSA. Trimming at V came to 7 bases and at J to 7 bases, leaving 14 bases not matched to a gene. The CDR3 is 15 amino acids. The CDR3: CASTSGPSGGREQYF. CDR3 bases: TGTGCCAGCACCTCCGGGCCCAGCGGGGGGCGGGAGCAGTACTTC.

The genes are TRBV21-1 and TRBJ2-7; the table's D call of TRBD1 was not tested on the DNA. TRBV21-1 is described as a pseudogene. The CDR3 contains 16 residues. The CDR3 reads CASSKGGQGSYYEQYF. As DNA, the CDR3 is TGTGCCAGCAGCAAAGGAGGACAGGGGAGCTACTACGAGCAGTACTTC.

The chain employs TRBV11-2 and TRBJ2-1; TRBD2 matches 11 bases. Germline CDR1 and CDR2: SGHAT and FQNNGV. This CDR3 spans 15 amino acids. J lost 8 bases, V lost 5 bases, and 8 bases had no gene match. The CDR3 DNA follows: TGTGCCAGCAGCCCACTAGCGGGGGTTGGTCATGAGCAGTTCTTC. Translation: CASSPLAGVGHEQFF.

This rearrangement joins TRBV30 to TRBJ1-1; 8 bases line up with TRBD1. The germline V gene has CDR1 GTSNPN and CDR2 SVGIG (reference sequence). CDR3 length equals 9 residues. The junction had 3 bases not matched to a gene; V was cut back by 8 bases and J by 10 bases. The CDR3 region is CAGDRGAFF. The DNA for the CDR3 is TGTGCCGGCGACAGGGGAGCTTTCTTT.

The chain combines TRBV28 with TRBJ2-3, with TRBD1 matching over 10 bases. The length of the CDR3 is 15 residues. V dropped 3 bases and J dropped 8; count of bases not matched to a gene: 8. Looked up from germline, CDR1 is MDHEN and CDR2 is SYDVKM. The CDR3 here is CASSLRDRGSGTQYF. CDR3 nucleotides: TGTGCCAGCAGTTTGCGGGACAGGGGAAGTGGTACGCAGTATTTT.

Of note for this clone: One end of the junction does not line up with germline, which may come from a read error. The rearrangement uses TRBV7-7 and TRBJ2-3, with D perhaps TRBD1 (5 bases). CDR3 length: 15 residues. CDR1 and CDR2 from the germline V gene are SSHAT and FNYEAQ (reference sequence). CDR3 residues: CASSQGFKRTDTQYF. DNA of the CDR3: TGTGCTAGCAGCCAGGGATTCAAACGCACAGATACGCAGTATTTT.

The chain couples TRBV9 to TRBJ2-3; possible D gene TRBD2, 6 bases. The CDR3 consists of 13 residues. Germline-derived CDR1 and CDR2 are SGDLS and YYNGEE. V lost 4 bases to trimming and J lost 0 bases, with 6 bases between them. The CDR3 nucleotides read TGTGCCAGCAGCCGGGGGAGCACAGATACGCAGTATTTT. Translated, it gives CASSRGSTDTQYF.